Detailed here is one T cell receptor (beta chain). Its antigen is currently unknown. Only in-frame clones appear in the TCRdb table, and some are missing; sequencing was by immunoSEQ multiplex PCR. The sample has about 78,000 clones, roughly 87% seen once; the top ten hold roughly 23%. The data belong to a study of T cell responses to AZD1222 COVID-19 vaccine. Study results and caveats: Per reports, nearly half of all spike-specific TCRs target regions that are unmutated in variants. Donors in the cohort were predominantly white British and more often female, and clonal diversity was possibly underestimated.

The CDR3 consists of 15 residues. The germline V and J ends were trimmed by 4 bases and 3 bases, with 15 bases remaining between them. CDR1 and CDR2 (germline): MDHEN, SYDVKM. The rearrangement links TRBV28 to TRBJ1-1; D ambiguous. This TCR was sampled from an adult in good health. The source was peripheral blood, collected on day 0 of AZD1222 vaccination. The CDR3 DNA reads TGTGCCAGCAGTTCCATCCAGAGGAGAGACACTGAAGCTTTCTTT. It translates to CASSSIQRRDTEAFF.